This T cell receptor (beta chain) was sequenced in a study of read filtering for tumor transcriptome and immune sequencing. On the study more broadly: Per sample, TCR-region reads ranged about 4 to 11 million by IR-seq, about 75 to 1,300 by RNA-seq. Study-wide points: Compared with RNA-seq, IR-seq gave much higher clonotype depth and reliability. In IR-seq, single-read clonotypes were 70% to 85% of clonotypes but approximately 3.5% of reads.

Every patient had bone marrow sampled while the disease was active. On this clonotype: Antigen unknown.

V shed 4 bases and J shed 3 bases, with 11 bases lying between them. The CDR3 covers 14 residues. Germline V gene lookup returns CDR1 MNHNY and CDR2 SVGAGI (reference sequence). The library was built from 400 ng RNA with molecular barcoded adaptors for alpha/delta and beta/gamma chains. TCRdb reanalysed the reads using MiXCR and keeps one entry per CDR3 protein. This table has around 29,000 distinct CDR3 sequences, approximately 14% appearing once. The sample comprised a population of CD138-negative cells sorted from bone marrow. The sequence derives from a donor older than 35 with multiple myeloma. The chain combines TRBV6-6 with TRBJ2-3; D is uncertain. CDR3 in amino acids: CASSFDARTDTQYF. CDR3 nucleotides: TGTGCCAGCAGTTTCGACGCTAGGACAGATACGCAGTATTTT.